The 4 T cell receptor beta chains presented below share a single source sample, sequenced in a study of CD8+ T cells in alopecia areata. Extraction and reverse transcription of RNA yielded cDNA as the sequencing template. Profiled with immunoSEQ multiplex PCR; TCRdb holds only in-frame clones, not every one. Of fewer than 150,000 clones listed, around 64% are singletons. Sequenced input: CD4+ T cells sorted from blood. These TCRs come from a human donor in good health.

V and J are TRBV4-1 and TRBJ1-2, with 7 bases lining up with TRBD1. CDR3 length equals 17 residues. Trimming removed 4 bases from V and 7 bases from J; junction bases left unmatched: 18. CDR1 and CDR2 (germline): MGHRA, YSYEKL. This CDR3 is CASSPTGTALYSSGYTF. The CDR3 DNA reads as TGCGCCAGCAGCCCAACCGGGACAGCCCTATATTCTTCTGGCTACACCTTC.

CDR3 residues: CATSRDPGRSYEQYF. The CDR3 coding sequence is TGTGCCACCAGCAGAGATCCGGGACGCAGCTACGAGCAGTACTTC. The rearrangement uses TRBV15 and TRBJ2-7; D is tentatively TRBD1 or TRBD2 (5 bases each). Trimming pared 0 bases from V and 3 bases from J, leaving 12 bases between. Germline V CDR1 and CDR2: LNHNV, YYDKDF (reference sequence). This CDR3 spans 15 amino acids.

The chain uses TRBV25-1 and TRBJ1-1, with 9 bases lining up with TRBD1. Germline CDR1 MGHDK, CDR2 SYGVNS. The V segment lost 5 bases and the J segment 12 bases; nucleotides outside the gene matches: 16. This CDR3 spans 15 amino acids. The CDR3 bases are TGTGCCAGCAGTAGTCCCGGGACAGGGCGTCTAAGCTCTTTCTTT. This gives the protein CASSSPGTGRLSSFF.

This clone was counted only a few times. The chain has TRBV5-1 and TRBJ2-7; the D gene is possibly TRBD1 (5 bases). Trimming removed 3 bases at V and 3 bases at J, with 13 bases between. CDR3 length: 14 amino acids. Germline CDR1 SGHRS, CDR2 YFSETQ. CDR3 nucleotide sequence: TGCGCCAGCAGCTACGACAGTTCCAACTACGAGCAGTACTTC. This translates into CASSYDSSNYEQYF.